The 13 T cell receptor beta chains presented below share a single source sample, sequenced in a study of blood T cells in healthy people across ages. A J-beta primer mix and a sample-barcoded 5' primer were used in a second PCR of roughly 6 to 11 cycles. Each CDR3 protein is one row after TCRdb ran MiXCR on the 5' RACE reads. The top ten hold 23% of the sample, which has fewer than 2 million distinct CDR3 sequences, around 40% seen once. The specimen was blood. These receptors originate from a human donor in good health.

The chain uses TRBV7-7 and TRBJ2-3; D is perhaps TRBD1 (5 bases). V was pared by 0 bases and J by 5 bases, with 12 bases between. From germline, CDR1 is SSHAT and CDR2 FNYEAQ (reference sequence). The CDR3 is 15 amino acids. This chain's CDR3 is CASSLAVGRKDTQYF. Here the CDR3 DNA reads TGTGCCAGCAGCTTAGCGGTGGGGCGTAAAGATACGCAGTATTTT. Full variable domain (rest looked up from reference TRBV7-7 and TRBJ2-3): GAGVSQSPRYKVTKRGQDVTLRCDPISSHATLYWYQQALGQGPEFLTYFNYEAQPDKSGLPSDRFSAERPEGSISTLTIQRTEQRDSAMYRCASSLAVGRKDTQYFGPGTRLTVL.

This chain connects TRBV29-1 to TRBJ2-3; TRBD2 is a possible D gene (5 bases). The CDR3 runs 13 residues. Germline V gene sequence: CDR1 SQVTM, CDR2 ANQGSEA. V was shortened by 4 bases and J by 2 bases, with 10 bases between the two germline ends. CDR3 sequence (DNA): TGCAGCGTTGGTCCGGGGATCACAGATACGCAGTATTTT. It encodes CSVGPGITDTQYF.

J is TRBJ2-3 and V is TRBV12-3 or TRBV12-4, with D hard to call. This CDR3 region has 16 residues. Deletions cut 2 bases from V and 11 bases from J, with 23 bases between. This CDR3 reads CASSLMARGPSDVQYF. In DNA form, the CDR3 reads TGTGCCAGCAGTTTAATGGCTAGAGGACCATCAGATGTGCAGTATTTT.

This clonotype has at least ten counts. The chain uses TRBV4-1 and TRBJ2-4; 9 positions match TRBD1. Trimming cost V 4 bases and J 7 bases; bases outside gene matches: 8. The V gene's germline CDR1 is MGHRA and CDR2 YSYEKL. The CDR3 has 15 residues. DNA for the CDR3: TGCGCCAGCAGCCCCCCAGGACAGGGGCGCAACATTCAGTACTTC. The encoded protein is CASSPPGQGRNIQYF.

The chain couples TRBV9 to TRBJ1-6; D call uncertain. Trimming took 3 bases from V and 0 from J, leaving 10 bases between them. The CDR3 length is 16 residues. The germline CDR1 and CDR2 sequences are SGDLS and YYNGEE. The CDR3 here is CASSAFRSSYNSPLHF. DNA for the CDR3: TGTGCCAGCAGCGCCTTTCGCAGCTCCTATAATTCACCCCTCCACTTT.

The rearrangement joins TRBV30 to TRBJ2-7, with D perhaps matching TRBD2 (5 bases). CDR3 length: 16 residues. Germline values: CDR1 GTSNPN, CDR2 SVGIG (reference sequence). V dropped 2 bases and J dropped 3 bases, with 20 bases sitting between them. As DNA, the CDR3 is TGTGCCTGGAGTAAGGACGCGAGGGAATTGGGCTACGAGCAGTACTTC. Its translation is CAWSKDARELGYEQYF.

The rearrangement joins TRBV7-9 to TRBJ2-7; 8 nucleotides align to TRBD2. The J segment lost 0 bases and the V segment lost 3 bases, leaving 13 bases of the junction unmatched. Germline V gene data show CDR1 as SEHNR and CDR2 as FQNEAQ (reference sequence). The CDR3 consists of 18 residues. This CDR3 is CASSFPVAGCGLSYEQYF. The CDR3 region has the DNA TGTGCCAGCAGCTTTCCGGTAGCGGGATGTGGCCTCTCCTACGAGCAGTACTTC.

On this clonotype: An end of the junction does not agree with germline; a read error may underlie this. This sequence joins TRBV29-1 and TRBJ2-6, with D perhaps TRBD1 or TRBD2 (5 bases each). This CDR3 has 14 amino acids. Per germline, CDR1 SQVTM and CDR2 ANQGSEA. The CDR3 DNA reads as TGCAGCGTCTCACAGGACTCTGGGGCCAACGTCCCGACTTTC. Its protein is CSVSQDSGANVPTF. Full variable domain (missing parts from reference TRBV29-1 and TRBJ2-6): SAVISQKPSRDICQRGTSLTIQCQVDSQVTMMFWYRQQPGQSLTLIATANQGSEATYESGFVIDKFPISRPNLTFSTLTVSNMSPEDSSIYLCSVSQDSGANVPTFGAGSRLTVL.

This clonotype was detected a few times. The V gene is TRBV4-2, the J gene TRBJ2-1; no definite D call. CDR1 and CDR2 (germline): LGHNA, YNFKEQ. The CDR3 is 14 residues long. The V end was cut by 0 bases, the J end by 6 bases, with 9 bases between. The CDR3 region has the DNA TGTGCCAGCAGCCAAGATGGCCAGCGCAATGAGCAGTTCTTC. Its translation: CASSQDGQRNEQFF.

Comments on this clonotype: Germline and junction disagree at one end, which may indicate a read error. The V call is TRBV7-2, the J call TRBJ2-3; either TRBD1 or TRBD2 may fit D (5 bases each). This CDR3 is built from 13 residues. Germline V gene data show CDR1 as SGHTA and CDR2 as FQGNSA. The CDR3 protein is CANSWGSTDTQYF. CDR3 nucleotide sequence: TGTGCCAACAGCTGGGGGTCCACAGATACGCAGTATTTT.

J is TRBJ2-1 and V is TRBV5-1; TRBD1 matches at 8 bases. J lost 9 bases, V lost 0 bases, and 8 bases had no gene match. Per the germline V gene, CDR1 is SGHRS and CDR2 is YFSETQ. This CDR3 comprises 15 residues. CDR3 region: CASSLGQGRHSEQFF. In nucleotides, the CDR3 is TGCGCCAGCAGCTTGGGACAGGGGCGTCACAGTGAGCAGTTCTTC.

This rearrangement joins TRBV4-3 to TRBJ2-1; either TRBD1 or TRBD2 may supply D (7 bases each). Germline lookup yields CDR1 LGHNA and CDR2 YSLEER. The CDR3 length is 17 residues. Trimming took 2 bases from V and 3 from J, leaving 17 bases between them. DNA of the CDR3: TGCGCCAGCAGCCAAAAAGGGGGCGGGGGCCTCTACAATGAGCAGTTCTTC. Translation gives CASSQKGGGGLYNEQFF.

This clonotype was detected only a few times. The V call is TRBV7-8, the J call TRBJ1-1; unclear D gene. Per the germline V gene, CDR1 is SGHVS and CDR2 is FQNEAQ. Trimming shortened V by 2 bases and J by 5 bases, and 9 bases separated the two germline ends. The CDR3 length is 13 residues. Here the CDR3 DNA reads TGTGCCAGCAGCTTACTAGTAGAGACTGAAGCTTTCTTT. Translating it yields CASSLLVETEAFF.